The 31 T cell receptor beta chains reported below all come from one sample, sequenced in a study of blood T cells in healthy people across ages. A second 7 to 11 cycle PCR used barcoded and J-beta primers. Each CDR3 protein gets one entry after TCRdb re-called the 5' RACE reads with MiXCR. The sample includes 1.5 million to 2 million distinct CDR3 sequences, about 49% seen only once; the top ten take approximately 2.1%. The sequencing input was blood. Receptors were obtained from a woman aged 40-49 years in good health.

In the case of this clonotype: A clone one base away is much larger, so this may be a read error. The chain joins TRBV7-2 to TRBJ2-5, with D unresolved. The germline CDR1 and CDR2 sequences are SGHTA and FQGNSA. This CDR3 comprises 12 residues. Trimming stripped 5 bases from V and 5 bases from J, with 9 bases between. CDR3 in amino acids: CASSQYVETQYF. CDR3 DNA: TGTGCCAGCAGCCAATACGTGGAGACCCAGTACTTC.

The chain joins TRBV6-5 to TRBJ2-7; TRBD1 might be the D (5 bases). This CDR3 comprises 15 residues. The V gene's germline CDR1 is MNHEY and CDR2 SVGAGI. With 0 bases removed from V and 2 bases from J, the gap between germline ends came to 11 bases. The CDR3 spells CASSYSVQGTYEQYF. The CDR3 region has the DNA TGTGCCAGCAGTTACTCCGTCCAGGGTACCTACGAGCAGTACTTC.

This chain connects TRBV15 to TRBJ1-2; D is unresolved. V lost 3 bases, J lost 8 bases, and 28 bases lay in between. From germline, CDR1 is LNHNV and CDR2 YYDKDF (reference sequence). CDR3 length: 18 residues. The CDR3 here is CATSSGYKRTYPVRGYTF. The CDR3, as DNA: TGTGCCACCAGCAGCGGGTATAAGAGGACCTACCCCGTCCGCGGCTACACCTTC.

Only a few counts were recorded for this clonotype. The gene calls are TRBV29-1 and TRBJ1-2; D not resolved. CDR1 is SQVTM, CDR2 ANQGSEA, per germline. Trimming shortened V by 7 bases and J by 5 bases, and 11 bases separated the two germline ends. The CDR3 sequence is 11 residues long. Written as DNA, the CDR3 is TGCAGCGCCGGGGAGGGATATGGCTACACCTTC. Amino acids: CSAGEGYGYTF.

This clonotype was observed a few times. This chain joins TRBV6-5 and TRBJ2-7; D remains ambiguous. This CDR3 contains 15 residues. Germline V gene data show CDR1 as MNHEY and CDR2 as SVGAGI. The V end was cut by 0 bases, the J end by 0 bases, with 9 bases between. The CDR3 DNA sequence: TGTGCCAGCAGTTACTCCTCCCTTAGCTCCTACGAGCAGTACTTC. This translates into CASSYSSLSSYEQYF.

The rearrangement uses TRBV15 and TRBJ1-4; D gene uncertain. CDR3 size: 15 residues. With 6 bases removed from V and 0 bases from J, the gap between germline ends came to 11 bases. Per the germline V gene, CDR1 is LNHNV and CDR2 is YYDKDF (reference sequence). As DNA, the CDR3 is TGTGCCACCAGTCGCTCAGCGGCAACTAATGAAAAACTGTTTTTT. Translated: CATSRSAATNEKLFF.

This clonotype was found a few times. The DNA of the CDR3 is TGTGCCAGCAGCTTAGAGGGACTAGCGGGGGCCTACGAGCAGTACTTC. It translates to CASSLEGLAGAYEQYF. This chain links TRBV7-8 with TRBJ2-7, with TRBD2 matching over 14 bases. V gave up 1 base and J gave up 2 bases; unmatched junction bases: 1. Germline V gene lookup returns CDR1 SGHVS and CDR2 FQNEAQ. The CDR3 sequence is 16 residues long.

The chain uses TRBV4-3 and TRBJ2-1, with D perhaps given as TRBD1 or TRBD2 (5 bases each). CDR1 is LGHNA, CDR2 YSLEER, per germline. The V gene lost 4 bases and the J gene lost 6 bases, with 16 bases spanning the gap. The CDR3 is made up of 15 amino acids. DNA for the CDR3: TGCGCCAGCAGCCCATCCGGGACGCCGAGCAATGAGCAGTTCTTC. Translated, it gives CASSPSGTPSNEQFF.

The table lists this clonotype with a few counts. The J gene is TRBJ2-7, the V gene TRBV7-2; no clear D. The J call is uncertain, as TRBJ2-5 better fits the DNA end. CDR1 is SGHTA, CDR2 FQGNSA, per germline. The CDR3 has 16 amino acids. As DNA, the CDR3 is TGTGCCAGCAGCCCTAACTCCGGTAGATCGGTTGAGACCCAGTACTTC. Protein sequence: CASSPNSGRSVETQYF.

This clonotype turned up a few times. This rearrangement joins TRBV24-1 to TRBJ2-1; 7 bases line up with TRBD2. V lost 6 bases to trimming and J lost 0 bases; unmatched junction nucleotides: 4. CDR3 length: 15 residues. The V gene's germline CDR1 is KGHDR and CDR2 SFDVKD. CDR3 residues: CATSYAGDSYNEQFF. The CDR3 nucleotides read TGTGCCACCAGTTATGCGGGGGACTCCTACAATGAGCAGTTCTTC.

The genes are TRBV9 and TRBJ1-5, with D unclear. The V and J ends lost 4 bases and 1 base respectively, with 12 bases between them. The CDR3 contains 15 residues. From germline, CDR1 is SGDLS and CDR2 YYNGEE. Written as DNA, the CDR3 is TGTGCCAGCAGCCCGGGTTGGGGAAGCAATCAGCCCCAGCATTTT. This sequence encodes CASSPGWGSNQPQHF.

The chain uses TRBV5-1 and TRBJ2-3, with 13 positions matching TRBD2. The CDR3 is 16 residues long. The J segment lost 3 bases and the V segment lost 4 bases, leaving 5 bases of the junction unmatched. Germline CDR1 reads SGHRS; CDR2 reads YFSETQ. CDR3 DNA sequence: TGCGCCAGCAGCGGGACTAGCGGGGCGGTTACAGATACGCAGTATTTT. As protein: CASSGTSGAVTDTQYF. The full variable domain, rest sourced from reference TRBV5-1 and TRBJ2-3, is KAGVTQTPRYLIKTRGQQVTLSCSPISGHRSVSWYQQTPGQGLQFLFEYFSETQRNKGNFPGRFSGRQFSNSRSEMNVSTLELGDSALYLCASSGTSGAVTDTQYFGPGTRLTVL.

V gene TRBV7-3 combines with J gene TRBJ2-5, with 8 bases matching TRBD2. The CDR3 runs 15 residues. From germline, CDR1 is SGHTA and CDR2 FQGTGA. V gave up 3 bases and J gave up 3 bases; unmatched junction bases: 6. CDR3 residues: CASSLSGLGEETQYF. DNA of the CDR3: TGTGCCAGCAGCTTGTCGGGACTAGGGGAAGAGACCCAGTACTTC.

This clonotype has only one observation. The V call is TRBV20-1, the J call TRBJ1-2; D possibly corresponds to TRBD1 (5 bases). Germline assignment: CDR1 DFQATT and CDR2 SNEGSKA (reference sequence). This CDR3 contains 13 residues. Trimming removed 6 bases from V and 7 bases from J, with 18 bases in between. CDR3 nucleotide sequence: TGCAGTGCAACGGGACGTACGATGGGTGGCTACACCTTC. This codes for CSATGRTMGGYTF.

J is TRBJ1-6 and V is TRBV4-3; TRBD1 matches at 9 bases. J lost 9 bases, V lost 6 bases, and 9 bases had no gene match. Germline CDR1 and CDR2: LGHNA and YSLEER. The CDR3 extends over 15 amino acids. The CDR3 sequence is CASSRTGGRISPLHF. The CDR3 bases are TGCGCCAGCAGTCGCACAGGGGGCCGAATTTCACCCCTCCACTTT.

This clonotype was found a few times. The rearrangement links TRBV6-5 to TRBJ2-5, with D unclear. CDR1 MNHEY and CDR2 SVGAGI come from the germline V gene. The CDR3 has 15 amino acids. Trimming stripped 6 bases from V and 1 base from J, with 15 bases between. CDR3 sequence reads: CASSPLKGTQETQYF. In DNA, the CDR3 is TGTGCCAGCAGCCCTCTGAAAGGTACCCAAGAGACCCAGTACTTC.

This clonotype was seen more than once but under ten times. J is TRBJ1-2 and V is TRBV29-1; D perhaps matches TRBD1 (6 bases). The CDR3 totals 14 residues. Trimming took 2 bases from V and 2 from J, leaving 12 bases between them. Per the germline V gene, CDR1 is SQVTM and CDR2 is ANQGSEA. CDR3 DNA: TGCAGCGTTGAAACTCAGGGGAGCAACTATGGCTACACCTTC. Protein: CSVETQGSNYGYTF. Variable domain in full (rest from reference TRBV29-1 and TRBJ1-2): SAVISQKPSRDICQRGTSLTIQCQVDSQVTMMFWYRQQPGQSLTLIATANQGSEATYESGFVIDKFPISRPNLTFSTLTVSNMSPEDSSIYLCSVETQGSNYGYTFGSGTRLTVV.

This clonotype has a count of ten or more. The V and J genes are TRBV29-1 and TRBJ2-7; TRBD1 matches 10 bases. This CDR3 has 14 amino acids. Germline loops: CDR1 SQVTM, CDR2 ANQGSEA. V was clipped by 7 bases and J by 3 bases; unmatched bases: 9. CDR3 sequence reads: CSATKGTGVYEQYF. The CDR3 coding sequence is TGCAGCGCTACGAAGGGGACAGGGGTCTACGAGCAGTACTTC.

This clonotype was counted a few times. This chain uses TRBV12-3 or TRBV12-4 with TRBJ2-6; TRBD1 matches 10 bases. The CDR3 is made up of 16 amino acids. Trimming removed 4 bases from V and 3 bases from J; junction bases left unmatched: 3. The CDR3 DNA reads TGTGCCAGCAGTTCGGGACAGGGGCATGGGGCCAACGTCCTGACTTTC. This codes for CASSSGQGHGANVLTF.

The chain carries TRBV28 and TRBJ1-5; D not certain. The germline V gene has CDR1 MDHEN and CDR2 SYDVKM. V was cut by 3 bases and J by 1 base, with 7 bases left in between. This CDR3 contains 14 residues. CDR3 DNA sequence: TGTGCCAGCAGTTTCGTGGGCAGCAATCAGCCCCAGCATTTT. Protein product: CASSFVGSNQPQHF.

This clonotype appeared a few times. This chain links TRBV28 with TRBJ2-7, with D perhaps being TRBD1 or TRBD2 (7 bases each). The length of the CDR3 is 14 residues. Trimming removed 6 bases at V and 4 bases at J, with 16 bases between. Germline-derived CDR1 and CDR2 are MDHEN and SYDVKM. DNA for the CDR3: TGTGCCAGCAGAGCGCAGGGGGGGAGTTACGAGCAGTACTTC. The encoded protein is CASRAQGGSYEQYF. Full variable domain (remainder filled in from reference TRBV28 and TRBJ2-7): DVKVTQSSRYLVKRTGEKVFLECVQDMDHENMFWYRQDPGLGLRLIYFSYDVKMKEKGDIPEGYSVSREKKERFSLILESASTNQTSMYLCASRAQGGSYEQYFGPGTRLTVT.

The chain employs TRBV5-1 and TRBJ2-3; 7 bases are a match to TRBD1. Germline CDR1 and CDR2: SGHRS and YFSETQ. The CDR3 has 14 residues. The junction had 6 bases not matched to a gene; V was cut back by 4 bases and J by 4 bases. The CDR3 sequence is CASSILQGPDTQYF. The CDR3, as DNA: TGCGCCAGCAGCATTTTACAGGGGCCAGATACGCAGTATTTT.

The chain joins TRBV27 to TRBJ2-1, with D possibly being TRBD1 (5 bases). From germline, CDR1 is MNHEY and CDR2 SMNVEV (reference sequence). The V end lost 2 bases, the J end lost 8 bases, and 10 bases lay between the germline ends. The CDR3 consists of 13 residues. CDR3 in DNA: TGTGCCAGCAGTTTAGGCAGGGCGGATGAGCAGTTCTTC. The encoded protein is CASSLGRADEQFF.

CDR3 in amino acids: CASSQGINNEQFF. DNA for the CDR3: TGCGCCAGCAGCCAGGGGATTAACAATGAGCAGTTCTTC. This rearrangement joins TRBV4-3 to TRBJ2-1; no firm D call. Trimming left V 3 bases short and J 5 bases short, with 8 bases between. The length of the CDR3 is 13 residues. Germline values: CDR1 LGHNA, CDR2 YSLEER.

This rearrangement joins TRBV6-2 or TRBV6-3 to TRBJ1-4; perhaps TRBD1 as D (6 bases). The germline gives CDR1 MNHEY, CDR2 SVGEGT. V was shortened by 5 bases and J by 4 bases, with 17 bases between the two germline ends. The CDR3 extends over 16 amino acids. CDR3 sequence reads: CASSGQLRRFNEKLFF. CDR3 in DNA: TGTGCCAGCAGTGGACAGCTTCGCCGCTTTAATGAAAAACTGTTTTTT.

This clonotype was counted a single time. The V gene is TRBV27, the J gene TRBJ1-2; 10 positions agree with TRBD1. CDR3 length: 15 residues. Per germline, CDR1 MNHEY and CDR2 SMNVEV (reference sequence). The junction had 9 bases not matched to a gene; V was cut back by 8 bases and J by 3 bases. CDR3 region: CASSTGGRGDYGYTF. The CDR3 DNA reads as TGTGCCAGCTCGACAGGGGGCAGGGGGGACTATGGCTACACCTTC.

The table lists this clonotype with many counts. CDR3: CASSQDRTAVEQYF. The CDR3 nucleotides are TGTGCCAGCAGCCAAGATCGGACAGCTGTTGAGCAGTACTTC. The chain links TRBV4-2 to TRBJ2-7, with a tentative D call TRBD1 (6 bases). Germline CDR1 LGHNA, CDR2 YNFKEQ. This CDR3 comprises 14 residues. V was cut by 0 bases and J by 7 bases, with 13 bases left in between.

The chain links TRBV27 to TRBJ2-1, with D possibly TRBD2 on 6 matching bases. The end of the DNA fits TRBJ2-7 better, so the J call may be wrong. This CDR3 spans 16 amino acids. The V gene's germline CDR1 is MNHEY and CDR2 SMNVEV (reference sequence). Here the CDR3 reads CASSLLVGGYYNEQYF. Written as DNA, the CDR3 is TGTGCCAGCAGTCTCCTCGTCGGGGGTTACTACAATGAGCAGTACTTC.

This clonotype was picked up a small number of times. The chain couples TRBV7-9 to TRBJ1-1; TRBD1 might be the D (6 bases). The CDR3 has 13 amino acids. CDR1 is SEHNR and CDR2 is FQNEAQ in the germline V gene (reference sequence). V lost 3 bases and J 8 bases, leaving 13 bases between the germline ends. The CDR3 DNA reads TGTGCCAGCAGCTTGAGGACAGAGGGGGAAGCTTTCTTT. Its translation: CASSLRTEGEAFF. Full variable domain (rest looked up from reference TRBV7-9 and TRBJ1-1): DTGVSQNPRHKITKRGQNVTFRCDPISEHNRLYWYRQTLGQGPEFLTYFQNEAQLEKSRLLSDRFSAERPKGSFSTLEIQRTEQGDSAMYLCASSLRTEGEAFFGQGTRLTVV.

The chain employs TRBV25-1 and TRBJ2-7, with D possibly matching TRBD2 (6 bases). V gave up 5 bases and J gave up 7 bases, with 12 bases separating them. This CDR3 has 12 residues. Germline V gives CDR1 MGHDK, CDR2 SYGVNS. The CDR3, as DNA: TGTGCCAGCAGTTCCCCTGCGGGAGAGCAGTACTTC. This sequence encodes CASSSPAGEQYF.

The gene calls are TRBV6-1 and TRBJ2-4; TRBD2 matches at 7 bases. Per the germline V gene, CDR1 is MNHNS and CDR2 is SASEGT. The J segment lost 7 bases and the V segment lost 3 bases, leaving 9 bases of the junction unmatched. The CDR3 totals 15 residues. The chain's CDR3 is CASSELAEGWNIQYF. CDR3 in DNA: TGTGCCAGCAGTGAGCTAGCGGAGGGGTGGAACATTCAGTACTTC.